This T cell receptor (beta chain) was found in a study of T cells after posttransplantation cyclophosphamide. Study-wide findings and caveats: Donor-recipient repertoire similarity was low at 1-2 months, rising over year one. Skin or GI-infiltrating T cells shared few TRB sequences with blood. Recipient CMV seropositivity and CMV reactivation strongly tracked TRB clonality.

TCRdb's table, derived via immunoSEQ multiplex PCR, lists solely in-frame clones and lacks some. The sample yields approximately 28,000 clones, 75% to 95% seen once. With respect to this clone: What it binds is not known.

The naive gate required viable CD3+CD4+ or CD3+CD8+ cells with CCR7+CD45RA+CD45RO-CD95-CD27+CD28+ phenotype. Germline CDR1 and CDR2: SEHNR and FQNEAQ (reference sequence). With 5 bases removed from V and 3 bases from J, the gap between germline ends came to 11 bases. The CDR3 totals 13 residues. Sample: naive CD4+ T cells sorted from PBMCs. This TCR derives from a woman aged 55-69 years in good health, CMV-negative, and a related stem cell transplant donor. The V and J genes are TRBV7-9 and TRBJ2-7; D is possibly TRBD2 (6 bases). The CDR3 here is CASSQGLYYEQYF. The CDR3 DNA follows: TGTGCCAGCAGCCAGGGACTCTACTACGAGCAGTACTTC.